The 10 T cell receptor beta chains below all came from one sample that was sequenced in a study of blood T cell repertoires in COVID-19. Profiled with immunoSEQ multiplex PCR; TCRdb holds only in-frame clones, not every one. The table includes under 300,000 clones, 86% detected once. Input material: peripheral blood. Receptors were obtained from an elderly man with acute or convalescent COVID-19.

The V call is TRBV10-3, the J call TRBJ2-3; 8 nucleotides agree with TRBD1. The CDR3 loop spans 14 amino acids. Germline V gene data show CDR1 as ENHRY and CDR2 as SYGVKD. V was pared by 10 bases and J by 1 base, with 7 bases of the junction left unmatched. The CDR3 is CANSGTGRTDTQYF. Here the CDR3 DNA reads TGTGCCAACTCCGGGACAGGACGCACAGATACGCAGTATTTT.

This chain links TRBV3-1 (or the pseudogene TRBV3-2) with TRBJ1-5; D remains ambiguous. CDR1 is LGHDT and CDR2 is YNNKEL in the germline V gene (reference sequence). Trimming took off 0 bases at V and 6 bases at J, with 12 bases between the two ends. The CDR3 is made up of 15 amino acids. As DNA, the CDR3 is TGTGCCAGCAGCCAAGACAGGTCCTCTGGTCAGCCCCAGCATTTT. As protein: CASSQDRSSGQPQHF.

The genes are TRBV9 and TRBJ1-1; 7 bases agree with TRBD1. Germline V gives CDR1 SGDLS, CDR2 YYNGEE. The CDR3 length is 14 residues. The junction had 3 bases not matched to a gene; V was cut back by 4 bases and J by 0 bases. The CDR3 is CASSTGDLNTEAFF. DNA of the CDR3: TGTGCCAGCAGCACAGGGGACTTGAACACTGAAGCTTTCTTT.

This rearrangement joins TRBV19 to TRBJ2-3; 10 bases are a match to TRBD2. CDR1 is LNHDA, CDR2 SQIVND, per germline (reference sequence). Trimming removed 7 bases from V and 4 bases from J; junction bases left unmatched: 14. The CDR3 is 17 residues long. The CDR3 bases are TGTGCCAGTAAGAGGTGGAGCGGGGGGGCCTTAGCAGATACGCAGTATTTT. This encodes CASKRWSGGALADTQYF.

This rearrangement joins TRBV18 to TRBJ1-1, with D unclear. The germline CDR1 and CDR2 sequences are KGHSH and LQKENI. Trimming shortened V by 1 base and J by 1 base, and 7 bases separated the two germline ends. CDR3 length: 14 residues. The CDR3: CASSPRAENTEAFF. Written as DNA, the CDR3 is TGTGCCAGCTCACCACGGGCAGAGAACACTGAAGCTTTCTTT.

The chain has TRBV14 and TRBJ1-2, with 7 bases fitting TRBD1. This CDR3 is 16 amino acids long. Germline V gene sequence: CDR1 SGHDN, CDR2 FVKESK. V trimming: 3 bases; J trimming: 3 bases; junction bases outside the gene matches: 10. In nucleotides, the CDR3 is TGTGCCAGCAGCCACCCCCACCGGGGGACAGACTATGGCTACACCTTC. Its protein product is CASSHPHRGTDYGYTF.

Here the CDR3 DNA reads TGTGCCAGCACCGGGACAGTGGGCAATCAGCCCCAGCATTTT. This gives the protein CASTGTVGNQPQHF. The V call is TRBV19, the J call TRBJ1-5, with 7 bases that match TRBD1. This CDR3 is 14 amino acids long. V lost 9 bases to trimming and J lost 2 bases; unmatched junction nucleotides: 7. Germline V gene lookup returns CDR1 LNHDA and CDR2 SQIVND (reference sequence).

The chain joins TRBV6-2 or TRBV6-3 to TRBJ1-5; 8 bases match TRBD1. The CDR3 sequence is 16 residues long. Germline values: CDR1 MNHEY, CDR2 SVGEGT. V lost 2 bases and J lost 5; bases outside the gene matches: 8. The DNA of the CDR3 is TGTGCCAGCAGTTACCGGCAGGGGGCTGTCGATCAGCCCCAGCATTTT. Translated, it gives CASSYRQGAVDQPQHF.

The gene calls are TRBV6-6 and TRBJ1-1, with D unresolved. V lost 2 bases, J lost 11 bases, and 15 bases lay in between. The germline V gene has CDR1 MNHNY and CDR2 SVGAGI (reference sequence). CDR3 size: 13 residues. In DNA form, the CDR3 reads TGTGCCAGCAGTTACGGTCACCCTGACGGGGCTTTCTTT. This encodes CASSYGHPDGAFF.

This chain joins TRBV2 and TRBJ1-5, with D perhaps matching TRBD1 (5 bases). The V gene's germline CDR1 is SNHLY and CDR2 FYNNEI. There are 15 residues in the CDR3. The ends were cut back, 4 bases at V and 2 bases at J, with 12 bases in the middle. The CDR3 nucleotides are TGTGCCAGCAGTGGGGGGGAGAGGGGCAATCAGCCCCAGCATTTT. Protein product: CASSGGERGNQPQHF.